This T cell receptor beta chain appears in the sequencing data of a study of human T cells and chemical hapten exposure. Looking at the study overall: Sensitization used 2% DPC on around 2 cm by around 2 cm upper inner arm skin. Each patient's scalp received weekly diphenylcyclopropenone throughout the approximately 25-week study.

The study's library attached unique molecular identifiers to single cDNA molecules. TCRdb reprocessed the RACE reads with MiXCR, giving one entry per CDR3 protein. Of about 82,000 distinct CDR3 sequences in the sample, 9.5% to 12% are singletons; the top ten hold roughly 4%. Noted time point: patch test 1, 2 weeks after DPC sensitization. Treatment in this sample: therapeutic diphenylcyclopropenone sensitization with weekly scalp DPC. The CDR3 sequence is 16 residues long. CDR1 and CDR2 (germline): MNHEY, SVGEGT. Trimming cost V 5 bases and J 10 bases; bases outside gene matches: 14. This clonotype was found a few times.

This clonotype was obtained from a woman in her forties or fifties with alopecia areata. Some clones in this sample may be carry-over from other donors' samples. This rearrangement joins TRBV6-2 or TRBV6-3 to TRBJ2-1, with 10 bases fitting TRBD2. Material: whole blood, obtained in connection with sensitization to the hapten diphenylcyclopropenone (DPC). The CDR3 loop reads CASSLPPIAGGAEQFF. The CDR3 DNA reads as TGTGCCAGCAGTCTCCCTCCCATAGCGGGGGGAGCCGAGCAGTTCTTC.